What follows is one TCR beta chain and its context. Its antigen remains unidentified. Investigators divided CD4+ cells into CD45RA+ naive and CD45RA-negative memory subsets. In the authors' methods: Sequence data from immunoSEQ were junction-only and lacked quality scores; consequently, filtering differed. Only in-frame clones appear in the TCRdb table, and some are missing; sequencing was by immunoSEQ multiplex PCR. The V and J calls and the clone size are those of that table, but D and trimming were determined from the DNA. The sample has 650,000 to 800,000 clones, 72% seen once. The data are from a study of shared clonotypes between healthy human individuals. Study-wide context: Two women and three men aged 18 to 49 served as donors.

General study results and limits: A reduction in generation probabilities was seen for non-shared clonotypes relative to those shared by all four donors.

The V gene lost 3 bases and the J gene lost 11 bases, with 19 bases spanning the gap. There are 14 residues in the CDR3. Germline CDR1 is MNHNS and CDR2 is SASEGT. The specimen was memory CD4+ T cells sorted from blood. Subset described: CD45RA-negative fraction. The origin of this receptor is a woman in her twenties or thirties in good health. V and J are TRBV6-1 and TRBJ1-1; D perhaps matches TRBD1 (5 bases). The CDR3 loop reads CASSDTGTRKRAFF. The CDR3 coding sequence is TGTGCCAGCAGTGACACCGGGACCCGAAAGAGGGCTTTCTTT.